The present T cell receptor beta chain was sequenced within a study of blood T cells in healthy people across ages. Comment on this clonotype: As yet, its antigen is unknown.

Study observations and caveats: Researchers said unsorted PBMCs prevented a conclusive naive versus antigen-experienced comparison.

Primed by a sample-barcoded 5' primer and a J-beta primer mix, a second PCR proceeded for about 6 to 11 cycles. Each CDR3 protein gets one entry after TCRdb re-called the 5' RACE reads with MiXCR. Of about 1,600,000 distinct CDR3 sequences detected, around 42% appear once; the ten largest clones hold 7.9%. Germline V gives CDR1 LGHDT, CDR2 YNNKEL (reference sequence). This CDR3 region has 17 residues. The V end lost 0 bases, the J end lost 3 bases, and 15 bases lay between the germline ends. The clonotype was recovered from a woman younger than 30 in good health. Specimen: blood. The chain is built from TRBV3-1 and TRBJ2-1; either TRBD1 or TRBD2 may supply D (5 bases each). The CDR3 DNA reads TGTGCCAGCAGCCAAGAAGGAAGGGACCGTTACTACAATGAGCAGTTCTTC. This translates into CASSQEGRDRYYNEQFF.